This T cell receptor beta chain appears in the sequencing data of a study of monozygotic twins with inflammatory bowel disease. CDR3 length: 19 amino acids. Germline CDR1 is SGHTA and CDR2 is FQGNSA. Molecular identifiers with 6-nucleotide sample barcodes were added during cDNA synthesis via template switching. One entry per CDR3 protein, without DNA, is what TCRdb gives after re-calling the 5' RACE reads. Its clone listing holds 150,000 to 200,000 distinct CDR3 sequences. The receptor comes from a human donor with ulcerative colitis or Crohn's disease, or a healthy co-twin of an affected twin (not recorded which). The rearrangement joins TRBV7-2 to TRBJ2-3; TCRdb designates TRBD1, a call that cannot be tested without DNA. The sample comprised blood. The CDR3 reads CASSLARTGGQPSTDTQYF.